Presented here are 17 T cell receptor beta chains from one specimen sequenced in a study of cytomegalovirus exposure and HLA in healthy donors. The PCR had 60 Vbeta and 13 Jbeta primers. Clones were read by immunoSEQ multiplex PCR, and TCRdb kept only the in-frame ones, dropping some. In the table there are about 140,000 clones, around 86% of which are singletons. The sequenced sample was PBMCs. Receptor source: a female donor in good health and CMV-seronegative.

The CDR3 DNA reads TGTGCCAGCAGTGAAGGGAACAGGGGCGAAAAACTGTTTTTT. This encodes CASSEGNRGEKLFF. This chain joins TRBV2 and TRBJ1-4; 7 bases line up with TRBD1. This CDR3 is 14 amino acids long. After removal of 1 base from V and 8 bases from J, the junction contained 4 bases not matched to a gene. CDR1 is SNHLY and CDR2 is FYNNEI in the germline V gene. The full variable domain, with the rest looked up from reference TRBV2 and TRBJ1-4, is EPEVTQTPSHQVTQMGQEVILRCVPISNHLYFYWYRQILGQKVEFLVSFYNNEISEKSEIFDDQFSVERPDGSNFTLKIRSTKLEDSAMYFCASSEGNRGEKLFFGSGTQLSVL.

The chain links TRBV5-1 to TRBJ1-2, with a tentative D call TRBD1 (5 bases). The CDR3 extends over 15 amino acids. The V gene's germline CDR1 is SGHRS and CDR2 YFSETQ. V was trimmed by 4 bases and J by 3 bases, leaving 16 bases between them. DNA for the CDR3: TGCGCCAGCAGCCCCTGGGCAGGGCCGGACTATGGCTACACCTTC. Its translation is CASSPWAGPDYGYTF.

This chain connects TRBV29-1 to TRBJ2-1, with 9 bases fitting TRBD2. CDR1 is SQVTM and CDR2 is ANQGSEA in the germline V gene. V gave up 7 bases and J gave up 8 bases; unmatched junction bases: 15. The CDR3 covers 15 residues. The CDR3 nucleotides are TGCAGCGGCAAAGGGGTAGCGGGAGCTTACGATGAGCAGTTCTTC. Translating gives CSGKGVAGAYDEQFF.

The rearrangement uses TRBV28 and TRBJ2-7, with 7 bases that match TRBD1. With V trimmed by 6 bases and J by 0 bases, 5 bases remained unmatched. From germline, CDR1 is MDHEN and CDR2 SYDVKM. The CDR3 extends over 14 amino acids. This chain's CDR3 is CASRPDRSSYEQYF. CDR3 nucleotides: TGTGCCAGCAGGCCGGACAGGAGCTCCTACGAGCAGTACTTC.

The chain recombines TRBV19 with TRBJ2-5; no definite D call. The CDR3 is 12 residues long. V was clipped by 1 base and J by 4 bases, with 4 bases between them. Germline V lookup: CDR1 LNHDA, CDR2 SQIVND (reference sequence). CDR3 loop: CASSIGRETQYF. CDR3 coding DNA: TGTGCCAGTAGTATAGGCAGAGAGACCCAGTACTTC.

The chain couples TRBV5-1 to TRBJ1-5; tentatively, D is TRBD1 (5 bases). CDR3 length equals 15 residues. The V and J ends lost 4 bases and 0 bases respectively, with 11 bases between them. Germline V gene data show CDR1 as SGHRS and CDR2 as YFSETQ. CDR3 coding DNA: TGCGCCAGCAGCCCAGGGCCCTATAGCAATCAGCCCCAGCATTTT. Its translation: CASSPGPYSNQPQHF.

The sample holds a few counts of this clone. The V and J genes are TRBV13 and TRBJ2-5; perhaps TRBD2 as D (6 bases). V was clipped by 5 bases and J by 3 bases, with 13 bases between them. Germline V CDR1 and CDR2: PRHDT, FYEKMQ (reference sequence). The CDR3 is 14 amino acids. DNA of the CDR3: TGTGCCAGCAGCGCCGGGAGTGTTGAAGAGACCCAGTACTTC. This sequence encodes CASSAGSVEETQYF.

The J gene is TRBJ1-2, the V gene TRBV28, with D perhaps matching TRBD1 (6 bases). Trimming pared 6 bases from V and 4 bases from J, leaving 12 bases between. In germline, CDR1 is MDHEN, CDR2 SYDVKM. This CDR3 comprises 13 residues. CDR3 sequence reads: CASSSDRIYGYTF. In DNA form, the CDR3 reads TGTGCCAGCAGCTCCGACAGGATCTATGGCTACACCTTC.

The V gene is TRBV28, the J gene TRBJ1-1; TRBD1 might be the D (6 bases). From germline, CDR1 is MDHEN and CDR2 SYDVKM. This CDR3 comprises 14 residues. The V gene lost 10 bases and the J gene lost 5 bases, with 20 bases spanning the gap. CDR3 region: CAINRIGGRTEAFF. The CDR3 nucleotides are TGTGCCATCAACCGGATCGGGGGGCGGACTGAAGCTTTCTTT.

This rearrangement joins TRBV7-9 to TRBJ1-4; no definite D call. V was shortened by 3 bases and J by 6 bases, with 11 bases between the two germline ends. Looked up from germline, CDR1 is SEHNR and CDR2 is FQNEAQ (reference sequence). The CDR3 runs to 14 residues. CDR3 nucleotide sequence: TGTGCCAGCAGCTTGCTACAGTCAGATGAAAAACTGTTTTTT. This encodes CASSLLQSDEKLFF.

The V call is TRBV28, the J call TRBJ1-5; 9 nucleotides agree with TRBD1. Trimming at V came to 3 bases and at J to 6 bases, leaving 6 bases not matched to a gene. CDR3 length: 15 residues. The germline CDR1 and CDR2 sequences are MDHEN and SYDVKM. CDR3 sequence: CASSFVRQGVQPQHF. The CDR3 DNA follows: TGTGCCAGCAGTTTCGTGAGACAGGGGGTTCAGCCCCAGCATTTT. Looking up the rest from reference TRBV28 and TRBJ1-5 gives the full variable domain: DVKVTQSSRYLVKRTGEKVFLECVQDMDHENMFWYRQDPGLGLRLIYFSYDVKMKEKGDIPEGYSVSREKKERFSLILESASTNQTSMYLCASSFVRQGVQPQHFGDGTRLSIL.

V and J are TRBV5-1 and TRBJ2-7; 11 bases align to TRBD2. The V segment lost 4 bases and the J segment 6 bases; nucleotides outside the gene matches: 15. CDR3 length: 17 amino acids. Germline CDR1 and CDR2: SGHRS and YFSETQ. The CDR3 sequence is CASSPSLAGGYGFEQYF. The CDR3 DNA sequence: TGCGCCAGCAGCCCCTCCTTAGCGGGAGGGTACGGGTTCGAGCAGTACTTC.

The rearrangement uses TRBV9 and TRBJ2-7; TRBD2 agrees at 8 bases. The length of the CDR3 is 14 residues. J was trimmed by 6 bases and V by 0 bases; bases with no gene match: 5. Germline CDR1 and CDR2: SGDLS and YYNGEE. The chain's CDR3 is CASSVGRTSSEQYF. CDR3 DNA sequence: TGTGCCAGCAGCGTAGGGAGGACTAGCAGCGAGCAGTACTTC.

The chain recombines TRBV6-6 with TRBJ1-2; a weak D match, TRBD1 (5 bases). Germline CDR1 is MNHNY and CDR2 is SVGAGI (reference sequence). Trimming stripped 10 bases from V and 0 bases from J, with 21 bases between. This CDR3 is 16 amino acids long. The CDR3 loop is CATLKGVMIANYGYTF. The CDR3 nucleotides read TGTGCCACCTTGAAAGGGGTAATGATAGCTAACTATGGCTACACCTTC.

The genes are TRBV5-1 and TRBJ2-3; TRBD2 matches 8 bases. The J segment lost 2 bases and the V segment lost 2 bases, leaving 4 bases of the junction unmatched. The CDR3 runs to 15 residues. Germline V gene sequence: CDR1 SGHRS, CDR2 YFSETQ. CDR3 bases: TGCGCCAGCAGCTTCGGCGGGAGGCCCACAGATACGCAGTATTTT. It codes for CASSFGGRPTDTQYF.

The chain carries TRBV14 and TRBJ2-5; D call uncertain. Trimming pared 1 base from V and 5 bases from J, leaving 8 bases between. The germline V gene has CDR1 SGHDN and CDR2 FVKESK. The CDR3 spans 13 residues. CDR3 sequence reads: CASSQGLGETQYF. DNA for the CDR3: TGTGCCAGCAGCCAAGGGCTCGGGGAGACCCAGTACTTC.

This clone has only a few counts. The rearrangement uses TRBV2 and TRBJ2-7; D remains ambiguous. V gave up 6 bases and J gave up 0 bases, with 6 bases separating them. The germline CDR1 and CDR2 sequences are SNHLY and FYNNEI. The CDR3 loop spans 12 amino acids. The DNA for the CDR3 is TGTGCCAGCAGACCTAACTCCTACGAGCAGTACTTC. The encoded protein is CASRPNSYEQYF.